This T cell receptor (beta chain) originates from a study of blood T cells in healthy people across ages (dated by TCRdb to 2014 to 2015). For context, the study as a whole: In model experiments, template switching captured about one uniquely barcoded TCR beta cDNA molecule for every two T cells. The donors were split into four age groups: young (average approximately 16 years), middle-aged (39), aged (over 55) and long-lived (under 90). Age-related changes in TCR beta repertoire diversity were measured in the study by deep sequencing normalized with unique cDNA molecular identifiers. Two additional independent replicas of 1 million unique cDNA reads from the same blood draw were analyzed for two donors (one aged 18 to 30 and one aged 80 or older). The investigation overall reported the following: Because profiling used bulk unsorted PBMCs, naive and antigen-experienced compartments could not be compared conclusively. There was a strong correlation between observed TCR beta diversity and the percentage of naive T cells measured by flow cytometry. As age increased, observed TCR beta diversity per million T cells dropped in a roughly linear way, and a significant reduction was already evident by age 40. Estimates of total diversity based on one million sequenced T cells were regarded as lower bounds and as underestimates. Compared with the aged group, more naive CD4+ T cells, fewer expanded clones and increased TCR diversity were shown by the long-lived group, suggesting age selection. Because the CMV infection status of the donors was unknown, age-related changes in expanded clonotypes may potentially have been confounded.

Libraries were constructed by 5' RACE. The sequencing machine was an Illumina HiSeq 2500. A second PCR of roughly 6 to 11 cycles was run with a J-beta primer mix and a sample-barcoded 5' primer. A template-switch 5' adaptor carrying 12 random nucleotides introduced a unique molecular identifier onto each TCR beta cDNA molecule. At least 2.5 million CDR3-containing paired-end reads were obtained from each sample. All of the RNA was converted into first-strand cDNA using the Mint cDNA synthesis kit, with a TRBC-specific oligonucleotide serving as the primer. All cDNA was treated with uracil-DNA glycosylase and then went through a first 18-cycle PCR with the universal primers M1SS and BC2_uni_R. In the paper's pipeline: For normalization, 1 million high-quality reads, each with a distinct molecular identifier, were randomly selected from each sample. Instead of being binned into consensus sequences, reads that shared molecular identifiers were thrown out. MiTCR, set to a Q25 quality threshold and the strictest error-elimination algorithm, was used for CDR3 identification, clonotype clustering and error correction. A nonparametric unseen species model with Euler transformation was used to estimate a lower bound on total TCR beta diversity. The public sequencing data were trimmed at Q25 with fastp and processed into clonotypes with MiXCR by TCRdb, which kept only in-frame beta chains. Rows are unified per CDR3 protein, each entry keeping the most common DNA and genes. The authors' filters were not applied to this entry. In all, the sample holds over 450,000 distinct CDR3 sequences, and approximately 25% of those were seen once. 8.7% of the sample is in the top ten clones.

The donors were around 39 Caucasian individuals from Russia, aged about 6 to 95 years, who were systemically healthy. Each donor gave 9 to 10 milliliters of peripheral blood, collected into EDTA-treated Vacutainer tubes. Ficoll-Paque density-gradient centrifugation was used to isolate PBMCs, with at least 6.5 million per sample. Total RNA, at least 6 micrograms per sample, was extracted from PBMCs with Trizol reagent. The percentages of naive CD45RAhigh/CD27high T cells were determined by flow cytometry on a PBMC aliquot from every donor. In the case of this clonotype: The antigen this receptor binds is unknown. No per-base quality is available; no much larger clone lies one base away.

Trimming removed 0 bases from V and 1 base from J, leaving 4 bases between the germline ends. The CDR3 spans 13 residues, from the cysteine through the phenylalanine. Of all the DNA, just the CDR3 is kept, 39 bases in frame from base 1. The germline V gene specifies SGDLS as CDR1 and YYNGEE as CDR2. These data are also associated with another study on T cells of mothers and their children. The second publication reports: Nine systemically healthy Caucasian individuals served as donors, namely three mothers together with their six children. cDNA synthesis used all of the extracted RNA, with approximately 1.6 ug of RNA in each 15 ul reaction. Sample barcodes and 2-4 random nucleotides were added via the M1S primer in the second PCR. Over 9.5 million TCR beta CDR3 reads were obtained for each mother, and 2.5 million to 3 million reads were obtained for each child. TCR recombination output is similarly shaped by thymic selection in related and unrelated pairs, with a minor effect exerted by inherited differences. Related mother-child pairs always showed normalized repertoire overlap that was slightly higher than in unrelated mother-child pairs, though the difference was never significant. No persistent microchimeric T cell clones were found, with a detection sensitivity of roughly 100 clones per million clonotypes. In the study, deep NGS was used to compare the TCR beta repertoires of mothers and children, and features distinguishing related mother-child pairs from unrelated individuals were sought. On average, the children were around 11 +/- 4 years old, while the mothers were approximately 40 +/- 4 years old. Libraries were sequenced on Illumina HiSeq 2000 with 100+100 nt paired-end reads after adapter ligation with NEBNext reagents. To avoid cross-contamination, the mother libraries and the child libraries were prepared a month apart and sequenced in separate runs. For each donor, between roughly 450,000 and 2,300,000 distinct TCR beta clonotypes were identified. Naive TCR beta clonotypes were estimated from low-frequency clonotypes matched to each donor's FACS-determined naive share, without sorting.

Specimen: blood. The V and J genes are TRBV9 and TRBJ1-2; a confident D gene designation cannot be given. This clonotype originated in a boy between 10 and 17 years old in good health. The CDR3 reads CASSVDNNYGYTF. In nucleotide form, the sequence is TGTGCCAGCAGCGTAGACAATAACTATGGCTACACCTTC. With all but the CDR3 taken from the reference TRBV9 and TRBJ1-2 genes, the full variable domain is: DSGVTQTPKHLITATGQRVTLRCSPRSGDLSVYWYQQSLDQGLQFLIQYYNGEERAKGNILERFSAQQFPDLHSELNLSSLELGDSALYFCASSVDNNYGYTFGSGTRLTVV.